The entry below describes one T cell receptor (beta chain). Its antigen is not known. Here immunoSEQ multiplex PCR was the method, and the copy in TCRdb shows in-frame clones only, minus some. This table holds under 1,100,000 clones, 65% to 75% found once. The CDR3 covers 14 residues. Germline CDR1 reads SGHDT; CDR2 reads YYEEEE. V gave up 5 bases and J gave up 6 bases, with 12 bases separating them. The record originates from a study of shared clonotypes between healthy human individuals. CD4+ cell separation produced CD45RA+ naive and CD45RA-negative memory subsets. The study, taken as a whole, reports: About 5% was the fraction of naive CD4 clonotypes found shared across four donors. Clonotype sharing among the donors was expected to vary with sequencing depth.

V is TRBV5-6 and J is TRBJ1-6; D not resolved. Sequences were obtained from memory CD4+ T cells sorted from blood. The subset was: CD45RA-negative fraction. This clonotype originated in a man aged 18 to 35 in good health. DNA of the CDR3: TGTGCCAGCAGACCCGCGGGGAGTAATTCACCCCTCCACTTT. This encodes CASRPAGSNSPLHF.